These 2 T cell receptor beta chains originate from one sample sequenced in a study of T cells in Graves' hyperthyroidism and ophthalmopathy. What was amplified from RNA transcripts were TCR beta CDR3 regions. First-round RT-PCR targeting the TCR CDR3 was performed with the HTBI primer set. A single record per CDR3 protein comes from TCRdb applying MiXCR to the multiplex PCR reads. The sample has 350,000 or so distinct CDR3 sequences, about 17% seen once. Material: blood. Receptors originate from a woman in her thirties with Graves' hyperthyroidism that later progressed to Graves' ophthalmopathy.

This chain joins TRBV12-3 or TRBV12-4 and TRBJ1-5; tentatively, D is TRBD1 (6 bases). V was cut by 3 bases and J by 5 bases, with 11 bases left in between. The CDR3 runs to 14 residues. The CDR3 nucleotides are TGTGCCAGCAGTTTTGGGGGCGTCTATCAGCCCCAGCATTTT. Its translation is CASSFGGVYQPQHF.

This clonotype occurred many times. The genes are TRBV20-1 and TRBJ2-5, with 7 positions matching TRBD1. Germline-derived CDR1 and CDR2 are DFQATT and SNEGSKA (reference sequence). V was pared by 3 bases and J by 4 bases, with 11 bases of the junction left unmatched. CDR3 length: 15 amino acids. The CDR3 bases are TGCAGTGCTAGGCCCTATCAGACAGGGACAGAGACCCAGTACTTC. It yields the protein CSARPYQTGTETQYF.